Each of the 12 T cell receptor beta chains below was sequenced from the same sample in a study of control samples from healthy donors and cancer patients. Sequencing used immunoSEQ multiplex PCR; TCRdb keeps in-frame clones, though not all of them. Of 400,000 to 450,000 clones detected, over 75% appear once; the ten largest clones hold approximately 6.3%. The source material was PBMCs. The source of these receptors is a man aged 40-49 years with head and neck cancer.

V gene TRBV6-2 or TRBV6-3 combines with J gene TRBJ1-1; D remains ambiguous. Germline CDR1 reads MNHEY; CDR2 reads SVGEGT. The CDR3 covers 12 residues. The V gene lost 5 bases and the J gene lost 8 bases, with 12 bases spanning the gap. CDR3 sequence: CASSKGGGEAFF. CDR3 in DNA: TGTGCCAGCAGTAAAGGAGGTGGCGAAGCTTTCTTT.

The CDR3 sequence is CASSRTRNTEAFF. The CDR3 DNA reads as TGTGCCAGCAGCAGAACAAGGAACACTGAAGCTTTCTTT. The genes are TRBV5-6 and TRBJ1-1; D is ambiguous. Germline CDR1 reads SGHDT; CDR2 reads YYEEEE. Trimming took off 4 bases at V and 1 base at J, with 8 bases between the two ends. There are 13 residues in the CDR3.

V and J are TRBV24-1 and TRBJ2-1; D is possibly TRBD1 (6 bases). V lost 3 bases and J lost 0, with 20 bases in between. CDR1 and CDR2 from the germline V gene are KGHDR and SFDVKD. This CDR3 region has 19 residues. The CDR3: CATSDPSPDRSSSYNEQFF. In nucleotides, the CDR3 is TGTGCCACCAGTGATCCCTCACCCGACAGGTCCAGCTCCTACAATGAGCAGTTCTTC.

For this clone: The same CDR3 is also encoded by other DNA sequences in this sample. The chain employs TRBV7-3 and TRBJ2-2; D might be TRBD1 (5 bases). There are 14 residues in the CDR3. Looked up from germline, CDR1 is SGHTA and CDR2 is FQGTGA. Deletions cut 2 bases from V and 2 bases from J, with 6 bases between. The DNA of the CDR3 is TGTGCCAGCAGCTTAGACAGAAACACCGGGGAGCTGTTTTTT. Its protein is CASSLDRNTGELFF. Full variable domain (rest looked up from reference TRBV7-3 and TRBJ2-2): GAGVSQTPSNKVTEKGKYVELRCDPISGHTALYWYRQSLGQGPEFLIYFQGTGAADDSGLPNDRFFAVRPEGSVSTLKIQRTERGDSAVYLCASSLDRNTGELFFGEGSRLTVL.

This clone came up a few times. The chain combines TRBV7-8 with TRBJ1-5; no reliable D call. Between the trimmed V and J ends, which lost 0 bases and 3 bases, there was a span of 21 bases. Germline lookup yields CDR1 SGHVS and CDR2 FQNEAQ. The CDR3 is 19 residues long. The CDR3 region has the DNA TGTGCCAGCAGCTTAGCGCTAAGAGGTGGCCACGCAGCCAATCAGCCCCAGCATTTT. It is translated as CASSLALRGGHAANQPQHF.

V usage is TRBV28 and J usage is TRBJ2-5, with 7 positions matching TRBD1. Germline CDR1 MDHEN, CDR2 SYDVKM. The CDR3 sequence is 13 residues long. V lost 5 bases and J lost 4; bases outside the gene matches: 4. CDR3 residues: CASSGDSLETQYF. The CDR3 region has the DNA TGTGCCAGCAGTGGGGACAGCTTAGAGACCCAGTACTTC.

The CDR3 sequence is CASSQEVSEMNTEAFF. The CDR3 DNA sequence: TGCGCCAGCAGCCAAGAGGTGTCAGAAATGAACACTGAAGCTTTCTTT. This chain joins TRBV4-3 and TRBJ1-1; D is unresolved. Germline V gene data show CDR1 as LGHNA and CDR2 as YSLEER. This CDR3 is built from 16 residues. Trimming pared 0 bases from V and 0 bases from J, leaving 11 bases between.

The chain is built from TRBV28 and TRBJ1-4, with TRBD1 matching 7 bases. The germline CDR1 and CDR2 sequences are MDHEN and SYDVKM. Trimming at V came to 6 bases and at J to 3 bases, leaving 4 bases not matched to a gene. The CDR3 length is 14 residues. For the CDR3, the DNA is TGTGCCAGCAGGACAGGGAGTCCTAATGAAAAACTGTTTTTT. Residues: CASRTGSPNEKLFF.

The rearrangement joins TRBV5-4 to TRBJ2-7; D is ambiguous. The CDR3 is 11 residues long. V lost 2 bases to trimming and J lost 11 bases, with 11 bases between them. Germline V gene sequence: CDR1 SGHNT, CDR2 YYREEE (reference sequence). The CDR3 region is CASSLSGLEYF. The CDR3 DNA is TGTGCCAGCAGCTTATCCGGGCTAGAGTACTTC.

The chain combines TRBV5-4 with TRBJ2-1; D gene unclear. Germline CDR1 is SGHNT and CDR2 is YYREEE (reference sequence). The CDR3 runs 12 residues. Between the trimmed V and J ends, which lost 4 bases and 6 bases, there was a span of 8 bases. CDR3 in amino acids: CASSNGINEQFF. DNA for the CDR3: TGTGCCAGCAGCAACGGAATCAATGAGCAGTTCTTC.

With regard to this clone: The germline gene is not matched at one end of the junction; a read error may be the cause. The V and J genes are TRBV7-2 and TRBJ1-4; the match to TRBD1 covers 7 bases. Germline V gives CDR1 SGHTA, CDR2 FQGNSA. This CDR3 has 14 amino acids. The CDR3 nucleotides read TGTGCCAGCAGTTTAGGGGGCGCGGGTGAAAAACTGTTTTTT. As protein: CASSLGGAGEKLFF.

This rearrangement joins TRBV10-2 to TRBJ1-1; D is possibly TRBD1 (6 bases). The length of the CDR3 is 13 residues. Germline V gene lookup returns CDR1 WSHSY and CDR2 SAAADI. The germline V and J ends were trimmed by 7 bases and 4 bases, with 13 bases remaining between them. CDR3 loop: CASTPDRSTEAFF. In nucleotides, the CDR3 is TGCGCCAGCACCCCCGACAGGTCCACTGAAGCTTTCTTT.